In this sample, the clone carrying this TCR beta chain turned up many times. These data belong to a study of early T cells in non-severe SARS-CoV-2 infection. About the study: Chains stayed unpaired after sequencing of bulk RNA from unsorted whole blood.

Individual cDNA molecules received unique molecular identifiers. TCRdb re-analysed the 5' RACE reads in MiXCR, keeping a single row per CDR3 protein. The sample records approximately 62,000 distinct CDR3 sequences, roughly 12% being singletons. This receptor was identified in an adult who was a healthcare worker with PCR-confirmed SARS-CoV-2 infection or an uninfected control (not recorded which). What was sequenced was whole blood.

CDR3 loop: CATSRDKGRHNEQFF. The DNA of the CDR3 is TGTGCCACCAGCAGAGACAAGGGTAGGCACAATGAGCAGTTCTTC. The chain has TRBV15 and TRBJ2-1, with unresolved D. The CDR3 has 15 residues. Per germline, CDR1 LNHNV and CDR2 YYDKDF (reference sequence). Trimming took off 0 bases at V and 5 bases at J, with 11 bases between the two ends.